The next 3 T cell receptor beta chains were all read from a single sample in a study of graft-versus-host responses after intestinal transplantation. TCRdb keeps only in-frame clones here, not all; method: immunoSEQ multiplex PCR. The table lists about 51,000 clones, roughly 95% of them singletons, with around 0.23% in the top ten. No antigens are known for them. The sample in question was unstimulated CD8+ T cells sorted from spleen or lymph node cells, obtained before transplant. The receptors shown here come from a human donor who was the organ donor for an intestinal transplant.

The CDR3 protein is CASSSTGSEAFF. CDR3 coding DNA: TGTGCCAGCAGCTCCACAGGGTCTGAAGCTTTCTTT. This chain joins TRBV11-2 and TRBJ1-1, with D tentatively TRBD1 (6 bases). The CDR3 length is 12 residues. V was trimmed by 4 bases and J by 6 bases, leaving 9 bases between them. Germline V gives CDR1 SGHAT, CDR2 FQNNGV. The whole variable domain, filled in from reference TRBV11-2 and TRBJ1-1, reads EAGVAQSPRYKIIEKRQSVAFWCNPISGHATLYWYQQILGQGPKLLIQFQNNGVVDDSQLPKDRFSAERLKGVDSTLKIQPAKLEDSAVYLCASSSTGSEAFFGQGTRLTVV.

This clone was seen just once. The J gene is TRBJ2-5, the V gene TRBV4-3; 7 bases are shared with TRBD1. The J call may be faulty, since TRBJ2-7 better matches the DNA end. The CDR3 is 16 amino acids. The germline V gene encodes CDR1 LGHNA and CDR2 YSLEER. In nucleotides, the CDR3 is TGCGCCAGCAGCCAAGGAACAGGGGACGGCTCCTACGAGCAGTACTTC. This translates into CASSQGTGDGSYEQYF.

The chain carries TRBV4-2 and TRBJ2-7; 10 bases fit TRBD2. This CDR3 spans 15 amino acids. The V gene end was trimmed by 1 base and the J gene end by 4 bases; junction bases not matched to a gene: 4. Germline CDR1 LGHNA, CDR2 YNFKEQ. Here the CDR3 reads CASSQALAGSYEQYF. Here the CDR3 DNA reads TGTGCCAGCAGCCAAGCACTAGCGGGGTCTTACGAGCAGTACTTC.